This is a list of T cell receptor beta chains from one sample in a study of CD8 T cells in ankylosing spondylitis. TCRdb processed the 5' RACE reads anew with MiXCR; each CDR3 protein has one entry. The sample includes approximately 150,000 distinct CDR3 sequences, 30% to 40% of them seen just once. Sample: synovial fluid, either unsorted or a sorted T cell fraction (not recorded which). The receptors originated from a male donor with ankylosing spondylitis. CDR3s include the opening cysteine and the closing phenylalanine or tryptophan. The order of the fields is CDR3 protein, V gene, J gene.

CASSLVSVQETQYF	TRBV28	TRBJ2-5
CASSATQGRDGYTF	TRBV3-1	TRBJ1-2
CASSYEATTRGGELFF	TRBV6-5	TRBJ2-2
CASSPLQVKMNTEAFF	TRBV7-9	TRBJ1-1
CATSRERVLGPGNEQFF	TRBV15	TRBJ2-1
CASSPSPNQSNSPLHF	TRBV3-1	TRBJ1-6
CASDSGDLEQYF	TRBV6-4	TRBJ2-7
CVRGSYYGYTF	TRBV20-1	TRBJ1-2
CASSLFANEKLFF	TRBV12-3/TRBV12-4	TRBJ1-4
CASTPGSGGSYEQYF	TRBV6-1	TRBJ2-7
CSARGQGRMNTEAFF	TRBV20-1	TRBJ1-1
CASSGQGMLEELFF	TRBV2	-
CASSRDRPGQNTEAFF	TRBV5-1	TRBJ1-1
CGARPLIPQTGEQFF	TRBV20-1	TRBJ2-1
CASSEVLGYTEAFF	TRBV6-1	TRBJ1-1
CASSLRQSSSYNSPLHF	TRBV27	TRBJ1-6
CASSLGPNLYNEQFF	TRBV5-8	TRBJ2-1
CATSPPLRQRDNKQFF	TRBV15	TRBJ2-1
CASSLSPYYEQYF	TRBV7-9	TRBJ2-7
CTGDRVHYNEQFF	TRBV20-1	TRBJ2-1
CASSLAGFGPGVEQYF	TRBV27	TRBJ2-7
CASSERIYNEQFF	TRBV2	TRBJ2-1
CASSDPPGNTGELFF	TRBV12-3/TRBV12-4	TRBJ2-2
CASSQGHGAPSYNEQFF	TRBV7-2	TRBJ2-1
CAWGLAGVDTQYF	TRBV30	TRBJ2-3
CASSPGTGSGSPLHF	TRBV27	TRBJ1-6
CASRVDSVNTEAFF	TRBV5-1	TRBJ1-1
CSAPNRGMNTEAFF	TRBV20-1	TRBJ1-1
CSARDPFNYGYTF	TRBV20-1	TRBJ1-2
CASTRRNLDTDTQYF	TRBV12-3/TRBV12-4	TRBJ2-3
CASSPGLGNTIYF	TRBV7-9	TRBJ1-3
CASSHRQGANEQYF	TRBV5-1	TRBJ2-7
CASSPGVGVGNIQYF	TRBV7-9	TRBJ2-4